Listed below are T cell receptor beta chains from one sample, sequenced in a study of shared clonotypes between healthy human individuals. The protocol was immunoSEQ multiplex PCR, while the TCRdb copy is restricted to in-frame clones and leaves out a portion. The sample has about 2.2 million clones; 90% to 95% are singletons. Sequenced material: naive CD8+ T cells from PBMCs. All receptors derive from a man aged 18 to 29 in good health. Some clones in this sample may be carry-over from other donors' samples. CDR3s include the opening cysteine and the closing phenylalanine or tryptophan. A D gene is named only where the DNA matches it firmly. Only some rows state a clone size, as once, few, many or a class for expanded clones.

d_gene	abundance	len	v_gene	j_gene	CDR3nt	CDR3aa
TRBD2	few	14	TRBV5-1	TRBJ2-3	TGCGCCAGCAGCTTGGGACTAGCCCCAGATACGCAGTATTTT	CASSLGLAPDTQYF
.	.	13	TRBV28	TRBJ2-7	TGTGCCAGCAGTTTATCGAGGGGCAGCGAGCAGTACTTC	CASSLSRGSEQYF
TRBD1	.	15	TRBV4-1	TRBJ1-4	TGCGCCAGCAGCGCAGGGACAGGGGGAAATGAAAAACTGTTTTTT	CASSAGTGGNEKLFF
.	many	11	TRBV6-1	TRBJ2-7	TGTGCCAGCGGAGCCGGGACACTTACTTACTTC	CASGAGTLTYF
.	.	18	TRBV28	TRBJ2-1	TGTGCCAGCAGTGCAACCTTAGCGCGAGTTCCCCTCTACAATGAGCAGTTCTTC	CASSATLARVPLYNEQFF
.	.	18	TRBV7-9	TRBJ1-5	TGTGCCAGTTCCACAGGAGGGAGGCTGGGTGATAGCAATCAGCCCCAGCATTTT	CASSTGGRLGDSNQPQHF
.	.	15	TRBV27	TRBJ1-5	TGTGCCAGCAGTTATGGGGGGCCTGGCAATCAGCCCCAGCATTTT	CASSYGGPGNQPQHF
TRBD2	.	17	TRBV7-9	TRBJ2-2	TGTGCCACCCCGGGAGGGACTAGCGGGTCGAACACCGGGGAGCTGTTTTTT	CATPGGTSGSNTGELFF
.	.	17	TRBV4-1	TRBJ2-7	TGCGCCAGCAGCCAAGTAATTAGTCAGGTACGAGCTTACGAGCAGTACTTC	CASSQVISQVRAYEQYF
TRBD2	.	16	TRBV6-1	TRBJ2-1	TGTGCCAGCAGTGAGGGGCGGGAGGGGCCCTCGGATGAGCAGTTCTTC	CASSEGREGPSDEQFF
.	.	15	TRBV23-1	TRBJ2-7	TGCGCCAGCAGTCACTGCCGGCTAGCTGTCTACGAGCAGTACTTC	CASSHCRLAVYEQYF
.	.	12	TRBV9	TRBJ2-3	TGTGCCAGCAACAACCCCGCAGATACGCAGTATTTT	CASNNPADTQYF
TRBD2	once	17	TRBV28	TRBJ2-3	TGTGCCAGCAGTTTTAGCCTAGCGGGAGGGGTACCAGATACGCAGTATTTT	CASSFSLAGGVPDTQYF
.	.	16	TRBV5-5	TRBJ1-2	TGTGCCAGCAGCTTAATATCAAGCGGGACGGGTCATGGCTACACCTTC	CASSLISSGTGHGYTF
.	.	15	TRBV4-2	TRBJ2-7	TGTGCCAGCAGCGAAACATTGACGGTCCCCTACGAGCAGTACTTC	CASSETLTVPYEQYF
TRBD2	.	19	TRBV9	TRBJ2-3	TGTGCCAGCAGCGAACGAGAACTAGCGGGGGGGATCCGCACAGATACGCAGTATTTT	CASSERELAGGIRTDTQYF
TRBD2	.	16	TRBV10-1	TRBJ2-1	TGCGCCAGCAGGAGGGGTAGCGGGAGTGGTATTGATGAGCAGTTCTTC	CASRRGSGSGIDEQFF
.	.	14	TRBV30	TRBJ2-2	TGTGCCTGGAGTGTAAGACAGAACACCGGGGAGCTGTTTTTT	CAWSVRQNTGELFF
TRBD1	once	14	TRBV10-2	TRBJ1-5	TGCGCCAGCAGGGAACAGGGGCGGCATCAGCCCCAGCATTTT	CASREQGRHQPQHF
TRBD1	.	15	TRBV13	TRBJ1-2	TGTGCCAGCAGCAAGGACAGGGCCTCATTCTATGGCTACACCTTC	CASSKDRASFYGYTF
.	.	13	TRBV30	TRBJ2-5	TGTGCCTGGAGAGCAGGGGATCGGGAGACCCAGTACTTC	CAWRAGDRETQYF
.	.	15	TRBV5-1	TRBJ2-3	TGCGCCAGCAGCTTGGAAGGTGGTTACACAGATACGCAGTATTTT	CASSLEGGYTDTQYF
.	.	12	TRBV5-6	TRBJ2-1	TGTGCCAGCAGCTTGGCGGGGGATGAGCAGTTCTTC	CASSLAGDEQFF
.	.	15	TRBV6-5	TRBJ1-1	TGTGCCAGCAGTTACGGCAACCGAGGCGCCACTGAAGCTTTCTTT	CASSYGNRGATEAFF
TRBD1	few	15	TRBV7-9	TRBJ1-5	TGTGCCAGCAGCTCCGGACAGGGGTCCAATCAGCCCCAGCATTTT	CASSSGQGSNQPQHF
.	.	15	TRBV6-5	TRBJ2-1	TGTGCCAGCAGTTACATTCCGGGAACCTACAATGAGCAGTTCTTC	CASSYIPGTYNEQFF
.	.	14	TRBV9	TRBJ2-7	TGTGCCAGCAGCGTAGGGGCCATGGAGGGAGAGCAGTACTTC	CASSVGAMEGEQYF
.	once	15	TRBV7-3	TRBJ2-7	TGTGCCAGCAACAGGGGGCAGGGACTAGCAAACGAGCAGTACTTC	CASNRGQGLANEQYF
.	.	11	TRBV30	TRBJ1-1	TGTGCCTGGAGGCTCAACACTGAAGCTTTCTTT	CAWRLNTEAFF
.	.	16	TRBV27	TRBJ1-2	TGTGCCAGCAGTTCAGCTAGCGAGGGGGTGTTCTATGGCTACACCTTC	CASSSASEGVFYGYTF
.	.	20	TRBV21-1	TRBJ2-5	TGTGCCAGCAGCAAGTCCGGGGGACACATACACCGACGGGTCCAAGAGACCCAGTACTTC	CASSKSGGHIHRRVQETQYF
TRBD1	.	18	TRBV10-2	TRBJ1-2	TGCGCCAGCAGTGACTATGGACAGGGCAGAGGAAATAACTATGGCTACACCTTC	CASSDYGQGRGNNYGYTF
.	.	15	TRBV21-1	TRBJ2-7	TGTGCCAGCAGCAAAATCCCAGAAAAGAGGGACGAGCAGTACTTC	CASSKIPEKRDEQYF
.	.	13	TRBV28	TRBJ2-7	TGTGCCAGCACCCACGGAACCAATTACGAGCAGTACTTC	CASTHGTNYEQYF